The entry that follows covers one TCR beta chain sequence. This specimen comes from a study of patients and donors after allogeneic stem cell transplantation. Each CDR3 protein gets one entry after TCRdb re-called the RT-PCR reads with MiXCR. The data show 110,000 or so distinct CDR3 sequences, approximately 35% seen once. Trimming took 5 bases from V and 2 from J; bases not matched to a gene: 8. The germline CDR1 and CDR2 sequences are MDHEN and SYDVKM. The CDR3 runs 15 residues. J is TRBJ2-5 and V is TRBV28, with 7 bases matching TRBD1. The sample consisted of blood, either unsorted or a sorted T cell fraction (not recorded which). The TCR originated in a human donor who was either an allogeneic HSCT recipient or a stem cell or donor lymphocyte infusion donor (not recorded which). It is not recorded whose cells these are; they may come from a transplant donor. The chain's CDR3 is CASSLGTVLQETQYF. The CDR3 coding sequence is TGTGCCAGCAGTCTAGGGACAGTGCTTCAAGAGACCCAGTACTTC.